This T cell receptor (beta chain) was captured by sequencing in a study of beta chain features in type 1 diabetes. Whole-study context: Over all samples combined, about 99,000,000 sorted cells were examined.

The CDR3 length is 17 residues. The germline V gene has CDR1 SGHTA and CDR2 FQGNSA. V lost 5 bases, J lost 1 base, and 7 bases stayed unmatched. Expressed TCRB transcripts got sequenced, as all isolated RNA was reverse transcribed. Only in-frame clones appear in the TCRdb table, and some are missing; sequencing was by immunoSEQ multiplex PCR. Of 250,000 to 350,000 clones listed, 14% are singletons. The sequencing sample was made of central memory CD4+ T cells from blood. The receptor was derived from a man aged 25 to 40 in good health. The rearrangement links TRBV7-2 to TRBJ2-2; TRBD2 matches at 10 bases. In nucleotides, the CDR3 is TGTGCCAGCAGCCAAGTCTCTAGCGGGAGGAACACCGGGGAGCTGTTTTTT. Translated: CASSQVSSGRNTGELFF.